This TCR beta chain is from a study of blood T cell repertoires in COVID-19 (TCRdb year 2020). As for the study more broadly: The collaborator samples originated in the United States, Italy and Spain and spanned the acute and convalescent phases of COVID-19. Samples were obtained from the ongoing ImmuneRACE study (first 160 participants) and from some 1,200 subjects provided by 6 global collaborators. Deeply sampled blood TCRbeta repertoires from subjects exposed to, actively infected with, or recovered from COVID-19 were included in the dataset. Sample metadata almost always included a de-identified subject ID, COVID-19 status, age in years and sex. Where available, HLA class I and class II types were obtained from metadata supplied by the sample provider rather than from assay-based typing. The repertoires were released in a freely available public database meant as a resource for research on the immune response to SARS-CoV-2. The material from the prospective study consisted of cDNA or gDNA derived from T cells, B-cell-depleted T cells, or PBMCs.

The CDR3 covers 16 residues, taking in both the cysteine and the phenylalanine. Only the CDR3 DNA is retained, 48 bases long and in frame from the first base. Trimming takes 2 bases off V and 3 bases off J; junction bases not matched to a gene: 6. The germline V gene (reference sequence) provides CDR1 SGHKS and CDR2 YYEKEE. Collaborating institutions collected whole blood in K2EDTA tubes following their own protocols. For TCRbeta analysis, collaborator samples were shipped as frozen whole blood, as isolated PBMCs, or as DNA extracted from either sample type. As regards this clone: What antigen it recognizes has not been identified. The input lacks base qualities; no much larger clone sits a single base away.

Overall study results and their limits: Clinical and demographic metadata were provided uncurated, with the amount varying by source and participant.

TCRbeta CDR3 regions were amplified from genomic DNA using the immunoSEQ Assay, a bias-controlled multiplex PCR. From the authors' description of their analysis: Within the assay, amplification of reference gene primers was used to estimate how many nucleated cells each sample contained. Sequence reads were collapsed and filtered to measure the absolute abundance of every unique TCRbeta CDR3 rearrangement. For each sample, productive Simpson clonality was calculated by taking the square root of Simpson's diversity index across productive rearrangements. Not all clones reach the TCRdb copy of this immuneACCESS table, which keeps in-frame sequences only. Checked studies attribute under half of the gap to unresolved V genes and leave the rest unexplained. The V and J calls and clone size come from that table; D and trimming were worked out from the DNA. The sample table lists 100,000 to 150,000 clones, around 77% of them with a count of one. The ten largest make up roughly 7.3% of the sample.

The rearrangement joined TRBV5-5 to TRBJ2-2; 8 middle bases align to TRBD2. What was sequenced was peripheral blood. The TCR originated in a human donor in a cohort sampled during active COVID-19. The CDR3 reads CASSFRTGGYTGELFF. The DNA sequence is as follows: TGTGCCAGCAGCTTCCGGACGGGAGGGTACACCGGGGAGCTGTTTTTT.